This TCR beta chain derives from a study of blood T cell repertoires in COVID-19 (dated by TCRdb to the early 2020s). As for the study more broadly: Samples covering the acute and convalescent phases of COVID-19 were provided by collaborators in the United States, Italy and Spain. The samples were drawn from the first 160 participants of the ongoing ImmuneRACE study and from roughly 1,300 subjects provided by 6 global collaborators. Deeply sampled blood TCRbeta repertoires from subjects exposed to, actively infected with, or recovered from COVID-19 were included in the dataset. Sample metadata almost always included a de-identified subject ID, COVID-19 status, age in years and sex. The repertoires were released in a freely available public database meant as a resource for research on the immune response to SARS-CoV-2. HLA class I and class II types, where available, came from metadata supplied by the sample provider rather than from assay-based typing. The prospective study material was composed of cDNA or gDNA derived from T cells, B-cell-depleted T cells, or PBMCs.

Collaborating institutions collected whole blood in K2EDTA tubes following their own protocols. For TCRbeta analysis, collaborator samples were shipped as frozen whole blood, as isolated PBMCs, or as DNA extracted from either sample type. TCRbeta CDR3 regions were amplified from genomic DNA using the immunoSEQ Assay, a bias-controlled multiplex PCR. In the authors' own workflow: Nucleated cell counts per sample were estimated from amplification of reference gene primers within the assay. Sequence reads were collapsed and filtered to measure the absolute abundance of every unique TCRbeta CDR3 rearrangement. Productive Simpson clonality was computed per sample as the square root of Simpson's diversity index over productive rearrangements. What TCRdb holds here is the immuneACCESS table cut down to in-frame rearrangements. Part of the clones is not present; checked against another copy, under half of the missing clones reflect an unresolved V gene, and the others are unexplained. Clonal size and the V and J genes are those of that table, whereas D and trimming came from the DNA. Across this sample there are some 170,000 clones, with 75% to 80% seen only once. About 25% of the sample goes to the ten largest clones.

Comment on this clone: It has no known antigen specificity. Base qualities are missing; no much larger clone stands one base away.

V is cut back by 7 bases and J by 9 bases, with 17 bases in the junction unmatched. Taken from cysteine to phenylalanine, the CDR3 has 16 residues. CDR3 DNA is the only sequence kept; it has 48 bases, read in frame from the first base. For CDR1 and CDR2, the germline V gene lists SGHAT and FQNNGV. What the authors observed across the whole study: How much clinical and demographic metadata was included differed by source and by participant, and the metadata was provided uncurated.

The TCR comes from a woman aged 70-85 years with acute or convalescent COVID-19. The sequence links TRBV11-2 to TRBJ2-1; 8 nucleotides in the junction match TRBD2. The specimen was peripheral blood. The nucleotide sequence reads as follows: TGTGCCAGCACCCCACAACGCGGGGGGATAGGCGGTGAGCAGTTCTTC. Its protein product is CASTPQRGGIGGEQFF. The variable domain in full, with residues beyond the CDR3 obtained from the reference TRBV11-2 and TRBJ2-1 genes, is EAGVAQSPRYKIIEKRQSVAFWCNPISGHATLYWYQQILGQGPKLLIQFQNNGVVDDSQLPKDRFSAERLKGVDSTLKIQPAKLEDSAVYLCASTPQRGGIGGEQFFGPGTRLTVL.